What follows are 8 T cell receptor beta chains derived from one specimen sequenced in a study of blood T cell dynamics during melanoma immunotherapy. The sample's time point: pre-treatment baseline. Assay: immunoSEQ multiplex PCR; the TCRdb copy retains only in-frame clones and omits some. Found here are approximately 13,000 clones, approximately 84% of them singletons; the top ten hold roughly 9%. This material consisted of blood, taken from a patient treated with checkpoint blockade. The source is a human donor with melanoma.

The chain couples TRBV19 to TRBJ2-5; TRBD2 agrees at 7 bases. Germline values: CDR1 LNHDA, CDR2 SQIVND (reference sequence). With V trimmed by 5 bases and J by 2 bases, 8 bases remained unmatched. The CDR3 loop spans 15 amino acids. The DNA of the CDR3 is TGTGCCAGTAGTCGAGTGGGGGGGGAGCAAGAGACCCAGTACTTC. Amino acid sequence: CASSRVGGEQETQYF.

The chain recombines TRBV18 with TRBJ1-4; D gene ambiguous. The CDR3 spans 16 residues. Trimming removed 3 bases from V and 0 bases from J, with 11 bases in between. Per the germline V gene, CDR1 is KGHSH and CDR2 is LQKENI. The CDR3, as DNA: TGTGCCAGCTCACCTGCTGGAATAACAACTAATGAAAAACTGTTTTTT. This codes for CASSPAGITTNEKLFF.

The chain combines TRBV5-1 with TRBJ1-1; no definite D call. This CDR3 has 17 residues. Germline V CDR1 and CDR2: SGHRS, YFSETQ. The germline V and J ends were trimmed by 0 bases and 0 bases, with 15 bases remaining between them. The CDR3: CASSLEESAAMNTEAFF. The CDR3 coding sequence is TGCGCCAGCAGCTTGGAGGAGTCGGCAGCAATGAACACTGAAGCTTTCTTT.

The rearrangement links TRBV19 to TRBJ1-2; possibly TRBD1 for D (5 bases). Trimming left V 7 bases short and J 5 bases short, with 17 bases between. There are 14 residues in the CDR3. Per the germline V gene, CDR1 is LNHDA and CDR2 is SQIVND (reference sequence). CDR3 DNA: TGTGCCAGTATGGGACCGACAGTCGAATATGGCTACACCTTC. Its translation is CASMGPTVEYGYTF.

CDR3 nucleotides: TGTGCCAGTAGTATAGATCGATTACAGGGTAATCAGCCCCAGCATTTT. This encodes CASSIDRLQGNQPQHF. The rearrangement links TRBV19 to TRBJ1-5; possible D gene TRBD1, 6 bases. Germline V gene sequence: CDR1 LNHDA, CDR2 SQIVND (reference sequence). V shed 0 bases and J shed 4 bases, with 13 bases lying between them. The CDR3 runs to 16 residues.

This clone came up a few times. The chain combines TRBV10-1 with TRBJ1-5, with D possibly being TRBD1 (5 bases). The ends were cut back, 3 bases at V and 2 bases at J, with 14 bases in the middle. The CDR3 sequence is 16 residues long. The V gene's germline CDR1 is WNHNN and CDR2 SYGVQD (reference sequence). This chain's CDR3 is CASSESREGRNQPQHF. The CDR3 DNA reads as TGCGCCAGCAGTGAATCGAGGGAGGGGCGCAATCAGCCCCAGCATTTT.

The J gene is TRBJ1-1, the V gene TRBV7-9; weak D call: TRBD1 (5 bases). CDR3 size: 14 residues. Germline V gene sequence: CDR1 SEHNR, CDR2 FQNEAQ (reference sequence). Trimming stripped 8 bases from V and 2 bases from J, with 15 bases between. CDR3 region: CASVRGTRNTEAFF. CDR3 DNA sequence: TGTGCCAGCGTAAGGGGTACAAGAAACACTGAAGCTTTCTTT.

CDR3 loop: CASSESHGESEKLFF. The CDR3 nucleotides read TGTGCCAGCAGTGAATCGCACGGGGAGAGTGAAAAACTGTTTTTT. The chain uses TRBV25-1 and TRBJ1-4, with D unresolved. The CDR3 covers 15 residues. Germline V gene data show CDR1 as MGHDK and CDR2 as SYGVNS. Trimming stripped 1 base from V and 7 bases from J, with 13 bases between.